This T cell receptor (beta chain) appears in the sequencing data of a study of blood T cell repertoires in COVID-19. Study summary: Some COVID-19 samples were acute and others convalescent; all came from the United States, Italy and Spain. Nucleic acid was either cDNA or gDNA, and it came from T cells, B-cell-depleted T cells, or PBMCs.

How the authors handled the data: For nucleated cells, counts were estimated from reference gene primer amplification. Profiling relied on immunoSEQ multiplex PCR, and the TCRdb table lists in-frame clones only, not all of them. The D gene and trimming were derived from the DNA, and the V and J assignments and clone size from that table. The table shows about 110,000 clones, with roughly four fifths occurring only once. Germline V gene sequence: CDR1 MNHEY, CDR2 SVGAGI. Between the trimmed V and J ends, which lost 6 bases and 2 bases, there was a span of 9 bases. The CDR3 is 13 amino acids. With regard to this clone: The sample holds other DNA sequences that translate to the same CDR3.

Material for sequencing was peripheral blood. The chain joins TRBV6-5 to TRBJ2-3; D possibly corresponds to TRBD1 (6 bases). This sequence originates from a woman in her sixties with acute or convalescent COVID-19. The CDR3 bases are TGTGCCAGCAGCCGGGACATCACAGATACGCAGTATTTT. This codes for CASSRDITDTQYF.